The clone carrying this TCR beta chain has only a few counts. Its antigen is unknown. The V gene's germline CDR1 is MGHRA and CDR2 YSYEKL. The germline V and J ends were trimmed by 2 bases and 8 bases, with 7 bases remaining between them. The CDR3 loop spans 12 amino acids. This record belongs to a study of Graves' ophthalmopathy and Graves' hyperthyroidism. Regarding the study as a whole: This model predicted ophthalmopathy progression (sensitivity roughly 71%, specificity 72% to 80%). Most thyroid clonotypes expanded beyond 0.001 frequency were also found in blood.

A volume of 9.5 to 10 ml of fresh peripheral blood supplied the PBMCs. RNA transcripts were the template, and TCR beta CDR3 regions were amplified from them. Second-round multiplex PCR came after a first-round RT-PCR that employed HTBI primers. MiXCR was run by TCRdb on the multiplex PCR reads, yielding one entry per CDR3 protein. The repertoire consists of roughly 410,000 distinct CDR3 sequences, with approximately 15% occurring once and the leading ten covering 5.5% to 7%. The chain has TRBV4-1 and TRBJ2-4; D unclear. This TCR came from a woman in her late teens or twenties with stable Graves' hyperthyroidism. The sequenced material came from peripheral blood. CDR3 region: CASSQPLDIQYF. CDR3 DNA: TGCGCCAGCAGCCAACCGCTGGACATTCAGTACTTC.